This TCR beta chain was documented in a study of blood T cell repertoires in COVID-19. About the research overall: Sources were T cells, B-cell-depleted T cells, or PBMCs; the material itself was cDNA or gDNA.

Original processing notes: The assay estimated nucleated cells by amplifying reference gene primers. Measured with immunoSEQ multiplex PCR; TCRdb has only the in-frame clones, and not every one. V and J calls and clone size are copied from that table; D and trimming were computed from the DNA. The sample lists more than 45,000 clones, 83% occurring once. This clone was seen a single time. What was sequenced was peripheral blood. The sequence derives from a man at least 80 years old in a cohort sampled during active COVID-19.

The CDR3 DNA reads as TGTGCCAGCTCACCGGACAGGGGCACTGAAGCTTTCTTT. The encoded protein is CASSPDRGTEAFF. The chain couples TRBV18 to TRBJ1-1; 9 bases agree with TRBD1. Germline V lookup: CDR1 KGHSH, CDR2 LQKENI. The CDR3 totals 13 residues. The V and J ends lost 3 bases and 4 bases, in that order; junction bases with no gene match: 0.